This is a list of T cell receptor beta chains from one sample in a study of control samples from healthy donors and cancer patients. TCRdb's table, derived via immunoSEQ multiplex PCR, lists solely in-frame clones and lacks some. This sample has 150,000 to 200,000 clones, with around 90% found just once. Sequenced input: blood. These receptors came from a man under 40 in good health. Each CDR3 is given with its conserved first and last residue. Fields, in order: D gene, clone size, V gene, J gene, CDR3 DNA, CDR3 protein. A D gene is named only where the DNA matches it firmly. A row's size may be missing; if present it is once, few, many or a size class.

>TRBD1|.|TRBV5-1|TRBJ2-2
TGCGCCAGCAGCTTGAAGGGACAGGGAACCGGGGAGCTGTTTTTT
CASSLKGQGTGELFF
>TRBD1|.|TRBV27|TRBJ1-6
TGTGCCAGCAGTCCCATTGACAGGGATGATTCACCCCTCCACTTT
CASSPIDRDDSPLHF
>.|.|TRBV12-3/TRBV12-4|TRBJ2-5
TGTGCCAGCACACCCGAGGGAAAAGAGACCCAGTACTTC
CASTPEGKETQYF
>TRBD2|.|TRBV15|TRBJ2-7
TGTGCCACCAGCAGAGCGGGACTATCCTACGAGCAGTACTTC
CATSRAGLSYEQYF
>.|.|TRBV5-4|TRBJ2-7
TGTGCCAGCAGCTTCCGGGGGGCGCAATACGAGCAGTACTTC
CASSFRGAQYEQYF
>.|once|TRBV19|TRBJ2-5
TGTGCCAGTAGTATAGATGGAGGCAGGGGCGAGACCCAGTACTTC
CASSIDGGRGETQYF
>TRBD2|.|TRBV6-1|TRBJ2-3
TGTGCCAGCAGTGAAGTGCACGGACTAGCGGAGGGCGGGCATACGCAGTATTTT
CASSEVHGLAEGGHTQYF
>.|.|TRBV6-4|TRBJ1-6
TGTGCCAGCAAGGGGGGGGCCGATCTTAATTCACCCCTCCACTTT
CASKGGADLNSPLHF
>TRBD2|.|TRBV4-2|TRBJ2-5
TGTGCCAGCAGCCTTCGACTAGCGGGGGGGTCCTTACAAGAGACCCAGTACTTC
CASSLRLAGGSLQETQYF
>.|once|TRBV9|TRBJ2-1
TGTGCCAGCAGCCTTGTGGGGGCGGGAGTAAATGAGCAGTTCTTC
CASSLVGAGVNEQFF
>TRBD2|.|TRBV7-3|TRBJ2-3
TGTGCCAGCAGCCCCCGCCCGACTAGCGGGAGGTCCACAGATACGCAGTATTTT
CASSPRPTSGRSTDTQYF
>.|.|TRBV19|TRBJ2-1
TGTGCCAGTAGTCCGGGGCACAGCTCCTACAATGAGCAGTTCTTC
CASSPGHSSYNEQFF
>TRBD1|.|TRBV7-9|TRBJ1-5
TGTGCCAGCAGCTTAGACAGGGGCGACCAGCCCCAGCATTTT
CASSLDRGDQPQHF
>.|.|TRBV28|TRBJ2-7
TGTGCCAGCAGGGGGCCAGGGGTTTCCTACGAGCAGTACTTC
CASRGPGVSYEQYF
>TRBD1|.|TRBV7-9|TRBJ1-6
TGTGCCAGCAGCTCCCTGTTAGGTCAGGGGGACTCACCCCTCCACTTT
CASSSLLGQGDSPLHF
>TRBD2|.|TRBV6-6|TRBJ2-1
TGTGCCAGCAGCTCCGGGACTAGGTTCCACAATGAGCAGTTCTTC
CASSSGTRFHNEQFF
>TRBD1|.|TRBV5-1|TRBJ2-7
TGCGCCAGCAGCTTGCCAGGGGGATTCGAAGAGCAGTACTTC
CASSLPGGFEEQYF
>.|.|TRBV23-1|TRBJ2-5
TGCGCCAGCAGTCAATCGCGAGGAAGCCAAGAGACCCAGTACTTC
CASSQSRGSQETQYF
>.|.|TRBV2|TRBJ1-1
TGTCATGGGGGCGAACGGAACACTGAAGCTTTCTTT
CHGGERNTEAFF
>.|.|TRBV28|TRBJ2-2
TGTGCCAGCAGTTCTTTAGTATCCGGGGAGCTGTTTTTT
CASSSLVSGELFF
>.|.|TRBV3-1/TRBV3-2|TRBJ2-5
TGTGCCAGCAGCCAAGCGGCGGGGGCGGGGGAGACCCAGTACTTC
CASSQAAGAGETQYF
>.|.|TRBV12-3/TRBV12-4|TRBJ1-2
TGTGCCAGCAGTTTTTCGGGACGTGGCTACACCTTC
CASSFSGRGYTF
>.|once|TRBV10-1|TRBJ2-4
TGCGCCAGCAGTGAGTCGACTGGAACAGGGAACATTCAGTACTTC
CASSESTGTGNIQYF
>.|.|TRBV29-1|TRBJ1-2
TGCAGCGTTGAGGAGGGGGGCTATGGCTACACCTTC
CSVEEGGYGYTF
>.|.|TRBV4-1|TRBJ2-5
TGCGCCAGCAGCCTCGGGACGGACCAAGAGACCCAGTACTTC
CASSLGTDQETQYF
>TRBD2|.|TRBV29-1|TRBJ2-7
TGCAGCGGCGAGCGGGAGGGTGGTGGGCAGTACTTC
CSGEREGGGQYF
>.|.|TRBV5-4|TRBJ2-6
TGTGCCAGCAGCGCCGACACTGGGGCCAACGTCCTGACTTTC
CASSADTGANVLTF
>.|.|TRBV5-8|TRBJ1-2
TGTGCCAGCAGCCCGGACGAGCTTAACTATGGCTACACCTTC
CASSPDELNYGYTF
>.|.|TRBV6-2/TRBV6-3|TRBJ1-1
TGTGCCAGCAGTTACGCCGGGGAATGGATCGAAGCTTTCTTT
CASSYAGEWIEAFF
>.|once|TRBV30|TRBJ2-7
TGTGCCTGGAGTGCCCTAGTAACCCACGAGCAGTACTTC
CAWSALVTHEQYF
>TRBD1|.|TRBV5-1|TRBJ1-4
TGCGCCAGCAGCTTGGCAGGGGGCGATGAAAAACTGTTTTTT
CASSLAGGDEKLFF
>.|.|TRBV2|TRBJ1-5
TGTGCCAGCAGGAAAGACAATCTGGGCAATCAGCCCCAGCATTTT
CASRKDNLGNQPQHF
>.|.|TRBV14|TRBJ1-3
TGTGCCAGCAGCCCAAGTGTAATCTCGGGTTCTGGAAACACCATATATTTT
CASSPSVISGSGNTIYF
>TRBD1|.|TRBV4-1|TRBJ2-3
TGCGCCAGCAGCCAAATCGGGACAGTCGCAGATACGCAGTATTTT
CASSQIGTVADTQYF
>.|.|TRBV5-1|TRBJ2-5
TGCGCCAGCAGCTTGGGGACCCGATATCTCCAAGAGACCCAGTACTTC
CASSLGTRYLQETQYF
>.|.|TRBV7-6|TRBJ2-7
TGTGCCAGCAGCTTTCAAGACAGTGCCGAGCAGTACTTC
CASSFQDSAEQYF
>TRBD2|.|TRBV28|TRBJ2-1
TGTGCCAGCATGGGTAGCGGGAGTAAGGATGAGCAGTTCTTC
CASMGSGSKDEQFF
>TRBD1|.|TRBV9|TRBJ2-1
TGTGCCAGCAGCCCTCTGACAGGGCCCAACAATGAGCAGTTCTTC
CASSPLTGPNNEQFF
>.|.|TRBV27|TRBJ2-7
TGTGCCAGCAGGACGGAGGGCGAGCAGTACTTC
CASRTEGEQYF
>.|.|TRBV4-3|TRBJ1-6
TGCGCCAGCAGCCAAGGCTGGGGGGGCAATTATAATTCACCCCTCCACTTT
CASSQGWGGNYNSPLHF
>.|.|TRBV3-1/TRBV3-2|TRBJ2-1
TGTGCCAGCAGCCAATATCCGGGGAGAGTCTTCAATGAGCAGTTCTTC
CASSQYPGRVFNEQFF